This TCR beta chain is drawn from a study of human T cells and chemical hapten exposure. Study-wide context: DPC at 2% was the sensitizing agent, placed on around 2 cm by around 2 cm of upper inner arm skin. Mostly female patients had alopecia areata, totalis or universalis.

Time point meaning: patch test 1, 2 weeks after DPC sensitization. Sample treatment: therapeutic diphenylcyclopropenone sensitization with weekly scalp DPC. The CDR3 consists of 16 residues. CDR1 and CDR2 from the germline V gene are SGHVS and FQNEAQ. V was pared by 5 bases and J by 5 bases, with 11 bases of the junction left unmatched. What the library attached to individual cDNA molecules were unique molecular identifiers. In TCRdb, the RACE reads were re-called with MiXCR into one record per CDR3 protein. The sample yields some 380,000 distinct CDR3 sequences, more than 4.5% seen once. The origin of this receptor is a woman aged 45-59 years with alopecia areata. Some clones in this sample may be carry-over from other donors' samples. The V and J genes are TRBV7-8 and TRBJ2-2; TRBD2 matches at 7 bases. Sequencing used whole blood, obtained in connection with sensitization to the hapten diphenylcyclopropenone (DPC). CDR3 DNA: TGTGCCAGCAGCCCGACCCTAGCGGAAGTAACCGGGGAGCTGTTTTTT. It specifies CASSPTLAEVTGELFF.